Listed below are T cell receptor beta chains from one sample, sequenced in a study of blood T cell repertoires in COVID-19. This table comes from immunoSEQ multiplex PCR, and its TCRdb copy is limited to in-frame clones, with some not included. The profile covers 71,000 or so clones, with over 80% appearing a single time and 8.3% taken by the ten largest. Sample: peripheral blood. All receptors derive from a man aged 45-60 years with active COVID-19. The CDR3 runs from the conserved cysteine through the conserved F or W. Each record gives: clone size, D gene, V gene, J gene, CDR3 DNA, CDR3 protein. The D gene is left open where the match is weak. Size tells how often a clone was seen (once, few, many) or the class of an expanded clone, and some rows leave it out.

-,TRBD2,TRBV15,TRBJ2-1,TGTGCCACCAGCAGAGGGGGAGGGGTCCGGCGGATCGAAAATGAGCAGTTCTTC,CATSRGGGVRRIENEQFF
-,-,TRBV6-4,TRBJ2-4,TGTGCCAGCAGTGACGGGCCCTTCGGAGCCAAAAACATTCAGTACTTC,CASSDGPFGAKNIQYF
-,-,TRBV15,TRBJ2-5,TGTGCCACCAGCAGACTGGGACTTCTCCAAGAGACCCAGTACTTC,CATSRLGLLQETQYF
-,TRBD1,TRBV6-6,TRBJ1-5,TGTGCCAGCAGTTACTCGGTGGGACAGGGGGATCAGCCCCAGCATTTT,CASSYSVGQGDQPQHF
-,-,TRBV5-4,TRBJ2-3,TGTGCCAGCAGCCCCCTATCTGTAGATACGCAGTATTTT,CASSPLSVDTQYF
few,TRBD1,TRBV20-1,TRBJ1-2,TGCAGTGCTAGTCTCCGACAGGGGCTCTATGGCTACACCTTC,CSASLRQGLYGYTF
-,-,TRBV7-2,TRBJ1-2,TGTGCCAGCAGCTTAGGGAGGGAAGACGGCTACACCTTC,CASSLGREDGYTF
-,-,TRBV28,TRBJ1-6,TGTGCCAGCAGTTTAAGCTCGCTACAGGGATTCTATTCACCCCTCCACTTT,CASSLSSLQGFYSPLHF
-,-,TRBV20-1,TRBJ2-7,TGCAGTGCTAGTAGGCAGGCGTCCTACGAGCAGTACTTC,CSASRQASYEQYF
-,TRBD2,TRBV2,TRBJ2-2,TGTGCCAGCAGTGAAGCCTCAACAGCGGGAGCGGGCGGGGAGCTGTTTTTT,CASSEASTAGAGGELFF